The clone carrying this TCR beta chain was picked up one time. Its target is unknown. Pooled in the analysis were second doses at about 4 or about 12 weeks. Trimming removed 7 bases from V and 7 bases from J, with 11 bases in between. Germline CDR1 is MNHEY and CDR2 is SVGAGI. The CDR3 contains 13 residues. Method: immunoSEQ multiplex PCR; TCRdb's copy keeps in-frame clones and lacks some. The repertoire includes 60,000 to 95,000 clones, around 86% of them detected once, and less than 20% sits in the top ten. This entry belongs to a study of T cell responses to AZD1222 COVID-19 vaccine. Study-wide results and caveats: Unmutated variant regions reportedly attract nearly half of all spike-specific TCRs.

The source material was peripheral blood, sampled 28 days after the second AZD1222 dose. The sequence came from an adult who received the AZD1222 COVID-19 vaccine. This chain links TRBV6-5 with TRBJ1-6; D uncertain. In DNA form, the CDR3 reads TGTGCCAGCAACGGGCTACCGAATTCACCCCTCCACTTT. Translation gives CASNGLPNSPLHF.